Ten or more counts support the clone carrying this T cell receptor (beta chain). MiXCR reprocessed the PCR reads for TCRdb. The sample has some 15,000 clones; less than 20% are singletons. The CDR3 runs 14 residues. J gave up 3 bases and V 0 bases, and 3 bases lay outside the gene matches. Germline values: CDR1 SGHRS, CDR2 YFSETQ. This sample was taken from a study of metastatic and nonmetastatic thyroid tumors. Overall study: For malignant and benign thyroid patients, tumor or nodule tissue and blood were the sources whose repertoires were compared.

Thyroid surgery had not been preceded by any treatment in any patient. The chain is built from TRBV5-1 and TRBJ2-7; 7 bases agree with TRBD1. The clonotype originates from a female donor with papillary thyroid cancer or a benign thyroid nodule (not recorded which). Some clones in this sample may be carry-over from other donors' samples. The sequenced sample was blood. CDR3 loop: CASSLEGQSYEQYF. As DNA, the CDR3 is TGCGCCAGCAGCTTGGAGGGACAGAGCTACGAGCAGTACTTC. The variable domain in full, completed from reference TRBV5-1 and TRBJ2-7, reads KAGVTQTPRYLIKTRGQQVTLSCSPISGHRSVSWYQQTPGQGLQFLFEYFSETQRNKGNFPGRFSGRQFSNSRSEMNVSTLELGDSALYLCASSLEGQSYEQYFGPGTRLTVT.